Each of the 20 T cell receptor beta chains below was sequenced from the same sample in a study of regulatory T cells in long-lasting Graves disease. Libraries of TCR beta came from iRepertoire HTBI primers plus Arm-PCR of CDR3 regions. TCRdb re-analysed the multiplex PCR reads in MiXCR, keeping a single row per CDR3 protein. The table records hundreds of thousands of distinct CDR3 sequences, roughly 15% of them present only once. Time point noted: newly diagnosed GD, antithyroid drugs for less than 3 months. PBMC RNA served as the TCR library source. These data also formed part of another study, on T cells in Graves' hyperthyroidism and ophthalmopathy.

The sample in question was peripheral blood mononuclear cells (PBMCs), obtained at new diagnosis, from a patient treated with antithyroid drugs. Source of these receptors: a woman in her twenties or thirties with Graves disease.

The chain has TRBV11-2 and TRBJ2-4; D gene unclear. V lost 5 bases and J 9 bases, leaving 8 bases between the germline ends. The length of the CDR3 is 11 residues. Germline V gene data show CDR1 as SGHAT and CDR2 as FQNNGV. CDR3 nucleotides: TGTGCCAGCAGCCCCTTGGGCATTCAGTACTTC. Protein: CASSPLGIQYF.

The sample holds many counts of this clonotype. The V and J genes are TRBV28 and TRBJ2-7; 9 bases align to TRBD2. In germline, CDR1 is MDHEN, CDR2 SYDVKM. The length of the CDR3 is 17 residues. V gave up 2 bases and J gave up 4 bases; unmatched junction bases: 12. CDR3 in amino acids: CASSLRLGLATTYEQYF. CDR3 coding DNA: TGTGCCAGCAGTTTACGCCTAGGACTAGCGACCACGTACGAGCAGTACTTC.

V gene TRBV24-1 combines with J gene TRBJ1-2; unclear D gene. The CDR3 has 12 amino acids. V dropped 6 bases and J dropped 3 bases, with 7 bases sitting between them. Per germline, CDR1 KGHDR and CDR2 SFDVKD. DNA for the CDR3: TGTGCCACCAGTTTCGCCGACTATGGCTACACCTTC. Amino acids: CATSFADYGYTF.

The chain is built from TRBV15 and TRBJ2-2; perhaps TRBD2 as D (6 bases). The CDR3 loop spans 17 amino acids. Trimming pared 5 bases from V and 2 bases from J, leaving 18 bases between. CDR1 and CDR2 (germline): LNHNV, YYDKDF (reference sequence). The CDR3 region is CATSGGSRQLNTGELFF. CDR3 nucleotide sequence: TGTGCCACCAGCGGGGGGTCGAGACAGCTTAACACCGGGGAGCTGTTTTTT.

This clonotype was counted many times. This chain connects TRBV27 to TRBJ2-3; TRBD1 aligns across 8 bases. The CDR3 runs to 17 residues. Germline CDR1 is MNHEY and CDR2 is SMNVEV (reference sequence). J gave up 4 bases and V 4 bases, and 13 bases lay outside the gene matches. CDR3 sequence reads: CASSYMGPDRGADTQYF. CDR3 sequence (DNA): TGTGCCAGCAGTTATATGGGTCCCGACAGGGGAGCAGATACGCAGTATTTT.

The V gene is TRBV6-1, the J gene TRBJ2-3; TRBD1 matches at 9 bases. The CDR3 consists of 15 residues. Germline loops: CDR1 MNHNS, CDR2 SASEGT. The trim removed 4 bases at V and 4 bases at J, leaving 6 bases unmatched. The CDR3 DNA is TGTGCCAGCAGTGCTGGGACAGGGTGGGCAGATACGCAGTATTTT. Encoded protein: CASSAGTGWADTQYF.

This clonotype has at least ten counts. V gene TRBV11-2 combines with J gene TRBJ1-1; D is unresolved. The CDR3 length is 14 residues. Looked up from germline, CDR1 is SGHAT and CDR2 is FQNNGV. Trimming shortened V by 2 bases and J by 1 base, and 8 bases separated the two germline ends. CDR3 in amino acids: CASSLHGENTEAFF. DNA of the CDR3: TGTGCCAGCAGCTTACACGGGGAGAACACTGAAGCTTTCTTT.

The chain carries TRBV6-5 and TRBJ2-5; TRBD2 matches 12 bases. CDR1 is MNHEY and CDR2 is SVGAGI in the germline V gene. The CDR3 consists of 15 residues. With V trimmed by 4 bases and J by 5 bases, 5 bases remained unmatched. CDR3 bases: TGTGCCAGCAGTTCTAGCGGGAGGGGTTGGGAGACCCAGTACTTC. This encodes CASSSSGRGWETQYF.

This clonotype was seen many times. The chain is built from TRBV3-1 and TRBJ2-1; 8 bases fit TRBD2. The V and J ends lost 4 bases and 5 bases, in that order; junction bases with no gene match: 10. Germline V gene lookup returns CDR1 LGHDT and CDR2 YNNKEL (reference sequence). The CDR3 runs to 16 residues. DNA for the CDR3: TGTGCCAGCAGCCCGGCCGGGACTAGGAGCCACAATGAGCAGTTCTTC. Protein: CASSPAGTRSHNEQFF.

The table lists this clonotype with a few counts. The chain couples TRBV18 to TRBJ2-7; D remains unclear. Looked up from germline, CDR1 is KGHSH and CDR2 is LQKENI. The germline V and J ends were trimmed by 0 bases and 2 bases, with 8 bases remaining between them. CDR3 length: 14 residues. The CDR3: CASSPPSRTYEQYF. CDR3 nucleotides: TGTGCCAGCTCACCACCGTCACGGACCTACGAGCAGTACTTC.

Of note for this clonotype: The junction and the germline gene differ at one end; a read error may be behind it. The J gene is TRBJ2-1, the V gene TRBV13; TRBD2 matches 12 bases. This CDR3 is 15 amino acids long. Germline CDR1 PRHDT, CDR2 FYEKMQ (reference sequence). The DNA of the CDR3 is TGTGCCAGCAGCTACAGTGGACTAGCGGGACCCACCCCCCTTTTC. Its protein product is CASSYSGLAGPTPLF.

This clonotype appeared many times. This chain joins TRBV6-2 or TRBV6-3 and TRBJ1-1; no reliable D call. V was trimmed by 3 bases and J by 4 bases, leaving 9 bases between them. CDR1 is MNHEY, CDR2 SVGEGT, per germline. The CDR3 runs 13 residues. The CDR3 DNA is TGTGCCAGCAGTTATGATAAGATCACTGAAGCTTTCTTT. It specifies CASSYDKITEAFF.

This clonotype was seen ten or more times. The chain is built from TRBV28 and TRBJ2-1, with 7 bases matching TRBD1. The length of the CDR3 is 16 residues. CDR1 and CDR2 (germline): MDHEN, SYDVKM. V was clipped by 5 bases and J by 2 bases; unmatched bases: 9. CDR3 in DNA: TGTGCCAGCAGTCCTAGGAGGACAGGCCCCTACAATGAGCAGTTCTTC. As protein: CASSPRRTGPYNEQFF.

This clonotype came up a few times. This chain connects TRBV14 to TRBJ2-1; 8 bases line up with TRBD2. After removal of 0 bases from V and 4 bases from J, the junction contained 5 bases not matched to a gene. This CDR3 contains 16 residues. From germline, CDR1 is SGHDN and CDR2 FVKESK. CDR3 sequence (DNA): TGTGCCAGCAGCCAAGAAGAGGGCGGGAGGTACAATGAGCAGTTCTTC. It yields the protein CASSQEEGGRYNEQFF.

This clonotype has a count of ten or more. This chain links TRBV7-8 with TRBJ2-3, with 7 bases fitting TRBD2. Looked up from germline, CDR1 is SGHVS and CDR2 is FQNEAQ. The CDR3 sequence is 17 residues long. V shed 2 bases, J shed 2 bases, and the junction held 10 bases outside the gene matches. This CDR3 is CASSLNWEGEATDTQYF. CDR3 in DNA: TGTGCCAGCAGCTTAAATTGGGAGGGAGAGGCCACAGATACGCAGTATTTT.

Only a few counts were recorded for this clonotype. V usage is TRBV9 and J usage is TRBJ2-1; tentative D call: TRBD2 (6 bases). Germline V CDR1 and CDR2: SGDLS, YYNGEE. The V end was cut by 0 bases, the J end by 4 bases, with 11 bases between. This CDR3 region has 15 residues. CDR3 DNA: TGTGCCAGCAGCGTAGACGGGACTGGTTACAATGAGCAGTTCTTC. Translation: CASSVDGTGYNEQFF.

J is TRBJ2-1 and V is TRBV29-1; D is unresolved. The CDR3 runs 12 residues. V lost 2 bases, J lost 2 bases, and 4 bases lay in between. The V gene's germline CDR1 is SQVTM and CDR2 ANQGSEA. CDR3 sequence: CSVEWTYNEQFF. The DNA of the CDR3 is TGCAGCGTTGAATGGACCTACAATGAGCAGTTCTTC.

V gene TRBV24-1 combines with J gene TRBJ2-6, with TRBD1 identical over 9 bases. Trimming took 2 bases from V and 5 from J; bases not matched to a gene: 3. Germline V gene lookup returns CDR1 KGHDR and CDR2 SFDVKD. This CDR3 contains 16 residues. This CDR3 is CATSDSGQGRANVLTF. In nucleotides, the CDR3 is TGTGCCACCAGTGATTCGGGACAGGGCAGGGCCAACGTCCTGACTTTC.

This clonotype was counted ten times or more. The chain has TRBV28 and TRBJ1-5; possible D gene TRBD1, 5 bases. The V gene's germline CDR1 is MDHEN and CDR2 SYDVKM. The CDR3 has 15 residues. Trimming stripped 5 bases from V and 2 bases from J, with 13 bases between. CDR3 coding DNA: TGTGCCAGCAGTGATCAGGGCCGGGGCAATCAGCCCCAGCATTTT. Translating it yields CASSDQGRGNQPQHF.

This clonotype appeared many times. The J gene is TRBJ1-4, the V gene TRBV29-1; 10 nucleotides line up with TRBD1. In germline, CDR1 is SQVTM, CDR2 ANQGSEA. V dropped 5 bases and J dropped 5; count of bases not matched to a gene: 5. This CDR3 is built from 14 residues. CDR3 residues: CSVSGDRGNEKLFF. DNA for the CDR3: TGCAGCGTTTCGGGGGACAGGGGCAATGAAAAACTGTTTTTT.